This T cell receptor (beta chain) derives from a study of T cell changes during pregnancy in multiple sclerosis. Assay: immunoSEQ multiplex PCR; the TCRdb copy retains only in-frame clones and omits some. The table has 57,000 or so clones, around 93% seen once. There are 16 residues in the CDR3. Sequencing used peripheral blood, obtained after pregnancy. This TCR derives from a female donor in good health, enrolled as a control in a pregnancy study. This chain connects TRBV12-2 to TRBJ2-5; the D call of TRBD2 is as the table states it, not checked on the DNA. TRBV12-2 represents a pseudogene. The CDR3, as DNA: TGTGCAAGTCGCTCCCGGACTAGCGGGATCCAAGAGACCCAGTACTTC. Amino acid sequence: CASRSRTSGIQETQYF.